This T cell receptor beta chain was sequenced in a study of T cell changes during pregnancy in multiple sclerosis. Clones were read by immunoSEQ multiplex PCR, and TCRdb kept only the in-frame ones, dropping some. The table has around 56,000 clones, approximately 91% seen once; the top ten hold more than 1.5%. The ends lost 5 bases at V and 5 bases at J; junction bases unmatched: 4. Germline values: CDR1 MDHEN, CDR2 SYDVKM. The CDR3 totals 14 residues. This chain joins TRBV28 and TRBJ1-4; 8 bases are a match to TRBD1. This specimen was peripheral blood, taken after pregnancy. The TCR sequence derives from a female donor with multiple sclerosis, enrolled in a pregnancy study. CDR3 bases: TGTGCCAGCAGTGCCCGGGACAGGAATGAAAAACTGTTTTTT. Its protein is CASSARDRNEKLFF.